Shown below are 25 T cell receptor beta chains from a single sample sequenced in a study of T-cell memory formation after mild COVID-19. TCRdb reprocessed the 5' RACE reads via MiXCR and lists one record per CDR3 protein. This sample has under 40,000 distinct CDR3 sequences, with less than 8% found just once. Sequencing was carried out using PBMCs or a T cell subset sorted from them (not recorded which). Receptor source: an adult who had mild COVID-19 (a few samples of this study predate the infection). Cell type and time point are not known.

This clonotype was recorded at least ten times. The chain couples TRBV24-1 to TRBJ2-1, with TRBD2 matching 9 bases. V lost 4 bases to trimming and J lost 7 bases; unmatched junction nucleotides: 10. CDR3 length: 16 residues. Germline-derived CDR1 and CDR2 are KGHDR and SFDVKD. CDR3 loop: CATSEQGLAGRNEQFF. The DNA for the CDR3 is TGTGCCACCAGTGAGCAGGGGCTAGCGGGACGTAATGAGCAGTTCTTC.

In this sample, this clonotype turned up many times. The chain employs TRBV7-9 and TRBJ2-5; D is ambiguous. Germline V gene lookup returns CDR1 SEHNR and CDR2 FQNEAQ (reference sequence). Trimming took 0 bases from V and 5 from J, leaving 10 bases between them. The CDR3 runs to 14 residues. The CDR3 region has the DNA TGTGCCAGCAGCTTAGCCAGCCGGTGGGAGACCCAGTACTTC. Its protein product is CASSLASRWETQYF.

The V and J genes are TRBV12-3 or TRBV12-4 and TRBJ2-2; 12 bases match TRBD2. The J segment lost 2 bases and the V segment lost 5 bases, leaving 12 bases of the junction unmatched. The CDR3 runs to 19 residues. The CDR3 DNA reads as TGTGCCAGCAGTCCAACTAGCGGGAGGTCGGTTTCTAACACCGGGGAGCTGTTTTTT. Translating it yields CASSPTSGRSVSNTGELFF.

This clonotype came up a few times. The chain joins TRBV20-1 to TRBJ1-5; no clear D gene. The CDR3 extends over 15 amino acids. V was pared by 8 bases and J by 0 bases, with 17 bases between. Germline CDR1 is DFQATT and CDR2 is SNEGSKA (reference sequence). The CDR3 DNA follows: TGCAGTCAAACGGACGGGTCGTATAGCAATCAGCCCCAGCATTTT. Encoded protein: CSQTDGSYSNQPQHF.

This clonotype has a count of ten or more. The chain recombines TRBV29-1 with TRBJ2-7; 12 positions agree with TRBD2. CDR3 length equals 13 residues. J gave up 6 bases and V 4 bases, and 4 bases lay outside the gene matches. The V gene's germline CDR1 is SQVTM and CDR2 ANQGSEA. In nucleotides, the CDR3 is TGCAGCGTTGTACTAGCGGGAGGTCGCGAGCAGTACTTC. Translating it yields CSVVLAGGREQYF.

V usage is TRBV9 and J usage is TRBJ2-3; 12 bases match TRBD2. The CDR3 sequence is 16 residues long. Germline values: CDR1 SGDLS, CDR2 YYNGEE. V was clipped by 1 base and J by 3 bases; unmatched bases: 3. DNA for the CDR3: TGTGCCAGCAGCGTATACGGGACTAGCGGGACAGATACGCAGTATTTT. It is translated as CASSVYGTSGTDTQYF.

This clonotype was detected ten times or more. The gene calls are TRBV7-8 and TRBJ2-2, with D possibly TRBD1 on 5 matching bases. This CDR3 region has 14 residues. CDR1 and CDR2 from the germline V gene are SGHVS and FQNEAQ. V was clipped by 5 bases and J by 2 bases, with 9 bases between them. The CDR3: CASSPTGNTGELFF. As DNA, the CDR3 is TGTGCCAGCAGCCCAACAGGAAACACCGGGGAGCTGTTTTTT.

This clonotype turned up a few times. This chain links TRBV20-1 with TRBJ2-3; 11 positions agree with TRBD2. The V segment lost 0 bases and the J segment 5 bases; nucleotides outside the gene matches: 7. The CDR3 extends over 16 amino acids. The germline gives CDR1 DFQATT, CDR2 SNEGSKA (reference sequence). The DNA of the CDR3 is TGCAGTGCTAGAGATGTAGCGGGAGGGCCGAGAGATACGCAGTATTTT. Protein product: CSARDVAGGPRDTQYF.

The V and J genes are TRBV6-1 and TRBJ1-2; D gene unclear. Germline V gives CDR1 MNHNS, CDR2 SASEGT. The CDR3 is 12 amino acids. Between the trimmed V and J ends, which lost 10 bases and 4 bases, there was a span of 13 bases. This CDR3 reads CATDRQVYGYTF. For the CDR3, the DNA is TGTGCCACCGATAGACAAGTCTATGGCTACACCTTC.

In its sample, this clonotype was seen many times. The V and J genes are TRBV4-3 and TRBJ2-3; 9 bases line up with TRBD1. The CDR3 loop spans 15 amino acids. Germline values: CDR1 LGHNA, CDR2 YSLEER. V shed 4 bases and J 3 bases; nucleotides not matched to a gene: 5. The CDR3 coding sequence is TGCGCCAGCAGCCCCGGGGACAGGGCGACAGATACGCAGTATTTT. It codes for CASSPGDRATDTQYF.

This clonotype has a handful of counts. The CDR3 DNA sequence: TGTGCCAGCAGTAATTACAATGAGCAGTTCTTC. Amino acids: CASSNYNEQFF. This sequence joins TRBV7-2 and TRBJ2-1; no clear D gene. Per germline, CDR1 SGHTA and CDR2 FQGNSA. The V end was cut by 6 bases, the J end by 4 bases, with 4 bases between. The CDR3 covers 11 residues. Variable domain in full (rest from reference TRBV7-2 and TRBJ2-1): GAGVSQSPSNKVTEKGKDVELRCDPISGHTALYWYRQSLGQGLEFLIYFQGNSAPDKSGLPSDRFSAERTGGSVSTLTIQRTQQEDSAVYLCASSNYNEQFFGPGTRLTVL.

This clonotype was seen many times. The chain combines TRBV5-4 with TRBJ2-5; the D gene is possibly TRBD2 (5 bases). V lost 4 bases, J lost 5 bases, and 15 bases lay in between. Per germline, CDR1 SGHNT and CDR2 YYREEE (reference sequence). This CDR3 region has 14 residues. For the CDR3, the DNA is TGTGCCAGCAGCCCTACGGGGAGCCACGAGACCCAGTACTTC. Translated, it gives CASSPTGSHETQYF.

V gene TRBV2 combines with J gene TRBJ1-5; 8 bases fit TRBD1. J was trimmed by 3 bases and V by 6 bases; bases with no gene match: 4. The CDR3 spans 14 residues. Germline CDR1 reads SNHLY; CDR2 reads FYNNEI. This chain's CDR3 is CASRRQGHNQPQHF. Written as DNA, the CDR3 is TGTGCCAGCAGGCGACAGGGGCACAATCAGCCCCAGCATTTT.

This clonotype has a count of ten or more. The V call is TRBV7-9, the J call TRBJ2-3; D gene uncertain. The CDR3 is 15 residues long. The V gene's germline CDR1 is SEHNR and CDR2 FQNEAQ (reference sequence). V was trimmed by 0 bases and J by 5 bases, leaving 12 bases between them. This CDR3 is CASSLASAFGDTQYF. The CDR3 nucleotides read TGTGCCAGCAGCTTAGCGAGCGCTTTTGGAGATACGCAGTATTTT.

This chain joins TRBV6-1 and TRBJ1-5; D might be TRBD1 (6 bases). The CDR3 runs 13 residues. Germline assignment: CDR1 MNHNS and CDR2 SASEGT. The CDR3 loop reads CALGRGANQPQHF. CDR3 in DNA: TGTGCTCTTGGGCGGGGGGCCAATCAGCCCCAGCATTTT.

This clonotype was observed at least ten times. V is TRBV4-2 and J is TRBJ2-3, with D perhaps TRBD2 (6 bases). The CDR3 has 15 residues. Germline V gene sequence: CDR1 LGHNA, CDR2 YNFKEQ. V lost 6 bases to trimming and J lost 2 bases, with 15 bases between them. The CDR3 nucleotides are TGTGCCAGCAGGAGGAGGGAACTCCACACAGATACGCAGTATTTT. It encodes CASRRRELHTDTQYF.

This clonotype was counted many times. The V and J genes are TRBV6-1 and TRBJ2-3, with D perhaps TRBD2 (7 bases). The germline CDR1 and CDR2 sequences are MNHNS and SASEGT. CDR3 size: 15 residues. Between the trimmed V and J ends, which lost 7 bases and 7 bases, there was a span of 21 bases. The CDR3 protein is CASIARGGAGYTQYF. The CDR3 DNA follows: TGTGCCAGCATCGCTAGAGGGGGGGCCGGGTATACGCAGTATTTT.

This clonotype is medium-sized. This rearrangement joins TRBV29-1 to TRBJ2-5; tentatively, D is TRBD2 (6 bases). CDR1 SQVTM and CDR2 ANQGSEA come from the germline V gene. Deletions cut 3 bases from V and 1 base from J, with 9 bases between. The CDR3 contains 13 residues. This CDR3 is CSVDSSGQETQYF. The CDR3, as DNA: TGCAGCGTTGACAGTAGCGGCCAAGAGACCCAGTACTTC.

This clonotype was seen only a few times. This sequence joins TRBV5-5 and TRBJ1-1, with TRBD1 identical over 7 bases. The V and J ends lost 0 bases and 0 bases, in that order; junction bases with no gene match: 2. The CDR3 length is 15 residues. The germline CDR1 and CDR2 sequences are SGHKS and YYEKEE (reference sequence). The CDR3 spells CASSLGQGLNTEAFF. The CDR3 nucleotides read TGTGCCAGCAGCTTGGGACAGGGTTTGAACACTGAAGCTTTCTTT. Together with reference TRBV5-5 and TRBJ1-1, the CDR3 gives the full variable domain: DAGVTQSPTHLIKTRGQQVTLRCSPISGHKSVSWYQQVLGQGPQFIFQYYEKEERGRGNFPDRFSARQFPNYSSELNVNALLLGDSALYLCASSLGQGLNTEAFFGQGTRLTVV.

This clonotype occurred many times. The J gene is TRBJ2-5, the V gene TRBV28; D ambiguous. Trimming took 7 bases from V and 0 from J, leaving 3 bases between them. This CDR3 has 11 residues. Germline CDR1 and CDR2: MDHEN and SYDVKM. The CDR3 is CASTYQETQYF. CDR3 DNA: TGTGCCAGCACCTACCAAGAGACCCAGTACTTC.

The chain employs TRBV4-3 and TRBJ2-1; the D gene is possibly TRBD1 (5 bases). The V and J ends lost 1 base and 0 bases respectively, with 7 bases between them. The CDR3 spans 15 residues. CDR1 and CDR2 (germline): LGHNA, YSLEER. CDR3 sequence (DNA): TGCGCCAGCAGCCAAGGACAGAGCTCCTACAATGAGCAGTTCTTC. It translates to CASSQGQSSYNEQFF.

This clonotype has ten or more counts. V and J are TRBV7-2 and TRBJ2-5; 9 nucleotides agree with TRBD2. Germline lookup yields CDR1 SGHTA and CDR2 FQGNSA. V dropped 5 bases and J dropped 4; count of bases not matched to a gene: 5. The length of the CDR3 is 14 residues. The CDR3 nucleotides read TGTGCCAGCAGCCTAGGGACTAGCAGAGAGACCCAGTACTTC. It yields the protein CASSLGTSRETQYF.

This clonotype was picked up a small number of times. The CDR3 protein is CASSQEAGLAGNVGELFF. CDR3 DNA sequence: TGTGCCAGCAGCCAAGAAGCCGGACTAGCGGGGAATGTCGGGGAGCTGTTTTTT. This rearrangement joins TRBV4-2 to TRBJ2-2; TRBD2 aligns across 12 bases. The CDR3 runs 18 residues. Trimming removed 0 bases from V and 7 bases from J; junction bases left unmatched: 9. Germline V gene data show CDR1 as LGHNA and CDR2 as YNFKEQ.

This clonotype has a count of ten or more. DNA of the CDR3: TGCGCCAGCAGCTTGGGACAGGCGAACACTGAAGCTTTCTTT. Translated: CASSLGQANTEAFF. The rearrangement joins TRBV5-1 to TRBJ1-1; tentatively, D is TRBD1 (6 bases). The CDR3 contains 14 residues. V was trimmed by 0 bases and J by 1 base, leaving 7 bases between them. The germline gives CDR1 SGHRS, CDR2 YFSETQ.

This clonotype was recorded many times. V and J are TRBV3-1 and TRBJ2-4; D perhaps matches TRBD2 (6 bases). V lost 1 base to trimming and J lost 6 bases, with 7 bases between them. There are 13 residues in the CDR3. CDR1 and CDR2 from the germline V gene are LGHDT and YNNKEL (reference sequence). The DNA for the CDR3 is TGTGCCAGCAGCCAAGCGGGGGTAAACATTCAGTACTTC. This gives the protein CASSQAGVNIQYF.